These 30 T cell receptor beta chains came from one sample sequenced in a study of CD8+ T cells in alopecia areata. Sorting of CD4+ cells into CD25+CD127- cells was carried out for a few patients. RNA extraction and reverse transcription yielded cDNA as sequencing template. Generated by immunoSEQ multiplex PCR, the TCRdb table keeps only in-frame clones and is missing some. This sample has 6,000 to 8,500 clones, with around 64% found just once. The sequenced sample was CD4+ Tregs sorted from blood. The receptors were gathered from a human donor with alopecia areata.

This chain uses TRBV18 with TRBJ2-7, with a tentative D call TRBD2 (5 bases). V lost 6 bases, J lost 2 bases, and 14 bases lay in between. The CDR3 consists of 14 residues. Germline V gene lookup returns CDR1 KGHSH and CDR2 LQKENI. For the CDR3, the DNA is TGTGCCAGCTCCGAGCGGCTCCCTACCTACGAGCAGTACTTC. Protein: CASSERLPTYEQYF.

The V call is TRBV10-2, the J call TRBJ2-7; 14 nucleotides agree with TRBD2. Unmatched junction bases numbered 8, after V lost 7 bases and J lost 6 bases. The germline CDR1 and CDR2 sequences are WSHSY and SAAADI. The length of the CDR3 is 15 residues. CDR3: CASTYGGLAGAEQYF. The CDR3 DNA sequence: TGCGCCAGCACATACGGGGGACTAGCGGGAGCCGAGCAGTACTTC.

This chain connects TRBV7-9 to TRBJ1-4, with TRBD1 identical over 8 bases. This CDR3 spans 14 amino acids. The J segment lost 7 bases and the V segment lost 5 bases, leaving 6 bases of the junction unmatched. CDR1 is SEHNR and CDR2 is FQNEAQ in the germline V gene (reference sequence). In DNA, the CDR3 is TGTGCCAGCAGCGTCAGGGGGCTCGGTGAAAAACTGTTTTTT. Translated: CASSVRGLGEKLFF. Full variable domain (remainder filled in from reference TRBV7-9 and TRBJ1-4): DTGVSQNPRHKITKRGQNVTFRCDPISEHNRLYWYRQTLGQGPEFLTYFQNEAQLEKSRLLSDRFSAERPKGSFSTLEIQRTEQGDSAMYLCASSVRGLGEKLFFGSGTQLSVL.

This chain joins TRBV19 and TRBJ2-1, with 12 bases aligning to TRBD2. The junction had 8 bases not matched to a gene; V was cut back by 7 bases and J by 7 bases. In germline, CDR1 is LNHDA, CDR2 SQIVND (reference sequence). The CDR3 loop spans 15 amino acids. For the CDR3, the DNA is TGTGCCAGTACCTATCTAGCGGGAGGGCATAATGAGCAGTTCTTC. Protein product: CASTYLAGGHNEQFF.

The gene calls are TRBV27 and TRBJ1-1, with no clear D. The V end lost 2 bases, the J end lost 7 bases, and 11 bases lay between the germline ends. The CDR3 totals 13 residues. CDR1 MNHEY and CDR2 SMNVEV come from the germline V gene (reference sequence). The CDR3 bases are TGTGCCAGCAGTTTAAGGCGGATGAGTGAAGCTTTCTTT. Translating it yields CASSLRRMSEAFF.

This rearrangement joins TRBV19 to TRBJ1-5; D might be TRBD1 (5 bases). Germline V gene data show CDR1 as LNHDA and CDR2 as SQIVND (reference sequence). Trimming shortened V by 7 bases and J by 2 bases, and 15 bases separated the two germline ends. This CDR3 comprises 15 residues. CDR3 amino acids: CASTTAGAGNQPQHF. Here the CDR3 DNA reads TGTGCCAGTACCACCGCCGGGGCAGGCAATCAGCCCCAGCATTTT. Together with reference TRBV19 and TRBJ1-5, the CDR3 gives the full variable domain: DGGITQSPKYLFRKEGQNVTLSCEQNLNHDAMYWYRQDPGQGLRLIYYSQIVNDFQKGDIAEGYSVSREKKESFPLTVTSAQKNPTAFYLCASTTAGAGNQPQHFGDGTRLSIL.

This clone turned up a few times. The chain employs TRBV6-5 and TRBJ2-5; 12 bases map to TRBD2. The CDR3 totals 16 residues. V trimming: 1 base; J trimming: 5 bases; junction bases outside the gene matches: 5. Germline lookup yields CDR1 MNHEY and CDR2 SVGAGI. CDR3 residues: CASSYWASGRGETQYF. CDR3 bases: TGTGCCAGCAGTTACTGGGCTAGCGGGAGGGGGGAGACCCAGTACTTC.

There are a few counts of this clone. The CDR3 reads CASHAARVQETQYF. CDR3 coding DNA: TGTGCAAGTCACGCGGCAAGAGTCCAAGAGACCCAGTACTTC. V and J are TRBV12-2 and TRBJ2-5; the D segment call TRBD2 is taken from the table without a DNA check. TRBV12-2 is an annotated pseudogene. This CDR3 region has 14 residues.

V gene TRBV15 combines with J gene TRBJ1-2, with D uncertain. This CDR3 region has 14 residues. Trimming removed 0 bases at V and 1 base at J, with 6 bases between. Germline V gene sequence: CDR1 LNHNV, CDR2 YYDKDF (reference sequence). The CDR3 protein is CATSRDRVNYGYTF. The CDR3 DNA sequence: TGTGCCACCAGCAGAGATCGAGTTAACTATGGCTACACCTTC. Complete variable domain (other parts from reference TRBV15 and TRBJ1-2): DAMVIQNPRYQVTQFGKPVTLSCSQTLNHNVMYWYQQKSSQAPKLLFHYYDKDFNNEADTPDNFQSRRPNTSFCFLDIRSPGLGDTAMYLCATSRDRVNYGYTFGSGTRLTVV.

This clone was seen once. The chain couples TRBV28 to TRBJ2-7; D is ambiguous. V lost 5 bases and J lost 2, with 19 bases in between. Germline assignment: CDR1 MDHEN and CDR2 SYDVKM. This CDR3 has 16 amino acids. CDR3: CASSQARPLITYEQYF. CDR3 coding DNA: TGTGCCAGCAGTCAAGCTCGACCGCTAATAACCTACGAGCAGTACTTC.

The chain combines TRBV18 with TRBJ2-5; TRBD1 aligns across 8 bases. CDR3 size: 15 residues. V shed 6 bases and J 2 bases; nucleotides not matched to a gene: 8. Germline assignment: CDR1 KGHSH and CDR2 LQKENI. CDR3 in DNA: TGTGCCAGCTCGTATCAGGGGGCATGGCAAGAGACCCAGTACTTC. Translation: CASSYQGAWQETQYF. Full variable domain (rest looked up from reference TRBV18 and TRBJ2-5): NAGVMQNPRHLVRRRGQEARLRCSPMKGHSHVYWYRQLPEEGLKFMVYLQKENIIDESGMPKERFSAEFPKEGPSILRIQQVVRGDSAAYFCASSYQGAWQETQYFGPGTRLLVL.

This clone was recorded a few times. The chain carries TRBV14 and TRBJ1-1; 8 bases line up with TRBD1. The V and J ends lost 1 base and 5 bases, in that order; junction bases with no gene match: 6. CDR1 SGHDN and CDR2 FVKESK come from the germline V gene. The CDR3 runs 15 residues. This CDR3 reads CASSQGTGIWTEAFF. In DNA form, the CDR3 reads TGTGCCAGCAGCCAAGGGACAGGGATATGGACTGAAGCTTTCTTT.

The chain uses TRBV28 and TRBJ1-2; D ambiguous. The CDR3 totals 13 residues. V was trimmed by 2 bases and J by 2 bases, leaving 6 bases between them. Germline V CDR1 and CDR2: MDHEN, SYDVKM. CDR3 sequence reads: CASSLGLNYGYTF. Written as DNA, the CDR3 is TGTGCCAGCAGTTTAGGACTGAACTATGGCTACACCTTC.

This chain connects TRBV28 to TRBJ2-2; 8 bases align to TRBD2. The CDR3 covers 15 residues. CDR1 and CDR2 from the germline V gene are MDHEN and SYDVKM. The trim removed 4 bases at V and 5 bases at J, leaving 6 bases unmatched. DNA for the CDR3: TGTGCCAGCAGTTCCCGGGGGGGGCGAACCGGGGAGCTGTTTTTT. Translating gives CASSSRGGRTGELFF.

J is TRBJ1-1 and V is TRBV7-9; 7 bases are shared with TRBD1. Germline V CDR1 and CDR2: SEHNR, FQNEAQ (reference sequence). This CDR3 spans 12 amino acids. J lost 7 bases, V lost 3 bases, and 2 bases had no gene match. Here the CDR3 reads CASSFGQDEAFF. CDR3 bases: TGTGCCAGCAGCTTCGGACAGGATGAAGCTTTCTTT. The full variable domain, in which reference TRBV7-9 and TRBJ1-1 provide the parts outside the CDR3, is DTGVSQNPRHKITKRGQNVTFRCDPISEHNRLYWYRQTLGQGPEFLTYFQNEAQLEKSRLLSDRFSAERPKGSFSTLEIQRTEQGDSAMYLCASSFGQDEAFFGQGTRLTVV.

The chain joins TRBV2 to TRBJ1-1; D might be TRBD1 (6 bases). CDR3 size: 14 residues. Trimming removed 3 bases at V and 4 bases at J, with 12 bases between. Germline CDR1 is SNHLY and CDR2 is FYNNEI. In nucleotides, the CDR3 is TGTGCCAGCAGTGATTGGGGGCGCGTCACTGAAGCTTTCTTT. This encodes CASSDWGRVTEAFF.

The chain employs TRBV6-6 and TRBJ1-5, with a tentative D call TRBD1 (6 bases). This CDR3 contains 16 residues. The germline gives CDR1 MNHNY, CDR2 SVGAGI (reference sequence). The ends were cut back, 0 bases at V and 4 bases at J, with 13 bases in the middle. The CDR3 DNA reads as TGTGCCAGCAGTTACTCTGCCAGGGGTCCTAATCAGCCCCAGCATTTT. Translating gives CASSYSARGPNQPQHF.

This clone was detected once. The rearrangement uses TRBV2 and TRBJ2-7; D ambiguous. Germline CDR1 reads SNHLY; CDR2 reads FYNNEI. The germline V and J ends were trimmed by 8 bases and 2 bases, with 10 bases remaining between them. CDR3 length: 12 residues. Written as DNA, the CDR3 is TGTGCCAGCCTCGCGCCAACCTACGAGCAGTACTTC. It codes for CASLAPTYEQYF.

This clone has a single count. For the CDR3, the DNA is TGTGCCAGCCTGACTAGCGGGGGGTGGGAGACCCAGTACTTC. Translation: CASLTSGGWETQYF. The V call is TRBV7-2, the J call TRBJ2-5, with 13 bases that match TRBD2. Germline values: CDR1 SGHTA, CDR2 FQGNSA. The CDR3 is 14 residues long. The junction had 5 bases not matched to a gene; V was cut back by 8 bases and J by 5 bases.

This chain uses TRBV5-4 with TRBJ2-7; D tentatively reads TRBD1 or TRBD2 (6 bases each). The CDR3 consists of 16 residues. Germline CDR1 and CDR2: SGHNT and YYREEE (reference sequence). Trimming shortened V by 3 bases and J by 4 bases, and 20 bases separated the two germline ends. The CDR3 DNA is TGTGCCAGCAGCTCAAGACGACGGGGGCGCCAATACGAGCAGTACTTC. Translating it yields CASSSRRRGRQYEQYF.

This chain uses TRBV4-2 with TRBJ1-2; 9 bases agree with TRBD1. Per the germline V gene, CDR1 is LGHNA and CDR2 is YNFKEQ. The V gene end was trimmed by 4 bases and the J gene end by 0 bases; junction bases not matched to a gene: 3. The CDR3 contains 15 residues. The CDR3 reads CASSPDRGSNYGYTF. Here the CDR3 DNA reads TGTGCCAGCAGCCCGGACAGGGGATCTAACTATGGCTACACCTTC.

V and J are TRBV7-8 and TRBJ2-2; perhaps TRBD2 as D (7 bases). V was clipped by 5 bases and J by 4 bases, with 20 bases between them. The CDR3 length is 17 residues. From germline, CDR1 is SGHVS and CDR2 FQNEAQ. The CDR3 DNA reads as TGTGCCAGCAGCCCCGGGTGGGGGGGCGCGAGCACCGGGGAGCTGTTTTTT. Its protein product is CASSPGWGGASTGELFF.

The CDR3: CASSGHVASGSPGDNEQFF. CDR3 nucleotide sequence: TGCGCCAGCAGTGGTCACGTCGCTAGCGGGAGTCCCGGGGACAATGAGCAGTTCTTC. The chain is built from TRBV10-1 and TRBJ2-1; 10 bases agree with TRBD2. The CDR3 has 19 amino acids. Germline trimming cut 4 bases from V and 5 bases from J; bases unmatched to any gene: 17. Germline CDR1 WNHNN, CDR2 SYGVQD (reference sequence).

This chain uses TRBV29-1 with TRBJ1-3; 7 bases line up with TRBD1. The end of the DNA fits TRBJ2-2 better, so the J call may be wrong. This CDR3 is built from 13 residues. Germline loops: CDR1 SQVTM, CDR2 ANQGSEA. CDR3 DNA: TGCAGCGTTCAACAGGGGTACACCGGGGAGCTGTTTTTT. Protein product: CSVQQGYTGELFF.

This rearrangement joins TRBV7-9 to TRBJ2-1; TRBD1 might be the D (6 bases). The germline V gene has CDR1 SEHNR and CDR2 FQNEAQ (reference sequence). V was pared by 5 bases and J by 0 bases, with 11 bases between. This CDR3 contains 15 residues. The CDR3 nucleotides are TGTGCCAGCAGCCCGGGACATAGCTCCTACAATGAGCAGTTCTTC. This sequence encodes CASSPGHSSYNEQFF.

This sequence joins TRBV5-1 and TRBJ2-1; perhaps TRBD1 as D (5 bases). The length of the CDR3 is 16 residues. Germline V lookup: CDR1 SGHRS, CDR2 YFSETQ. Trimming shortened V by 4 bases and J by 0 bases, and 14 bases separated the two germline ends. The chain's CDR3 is CASSPRTMGSYNEQFF. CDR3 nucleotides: TGCGCCAGCAGCCCCAGGACAATGGGCTCCTACAATGAGCAGTTCTTC.

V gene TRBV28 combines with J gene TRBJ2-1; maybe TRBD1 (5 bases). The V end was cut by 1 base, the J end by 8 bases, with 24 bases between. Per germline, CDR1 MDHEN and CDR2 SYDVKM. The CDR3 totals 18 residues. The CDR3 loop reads CASSLSRGQPTRVDEQFF. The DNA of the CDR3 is TGTGCCAGCAGTTTATCGAGAGGACAACCTACCAGGGTGGATGAGCAGTTCTTC.

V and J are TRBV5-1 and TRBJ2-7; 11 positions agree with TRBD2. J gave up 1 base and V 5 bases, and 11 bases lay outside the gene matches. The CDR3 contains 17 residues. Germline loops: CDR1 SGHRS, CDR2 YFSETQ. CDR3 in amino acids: CASRRLAGGRESYEQYF. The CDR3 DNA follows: TGCGCCAGCAGGAGGCTAGCGGGGGGAAGAGAGTCCTACGAGCAGTACTTC.

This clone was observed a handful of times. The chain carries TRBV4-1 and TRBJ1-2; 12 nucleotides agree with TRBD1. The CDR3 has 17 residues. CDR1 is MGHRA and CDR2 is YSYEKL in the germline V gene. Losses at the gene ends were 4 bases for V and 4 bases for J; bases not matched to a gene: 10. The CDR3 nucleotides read TGCGCCAGCAGCCGAGCCGGGACAGGGGGCGGCGGCTATGGCTACACCTTC. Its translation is CASSRAGTGGGGYGYTF.

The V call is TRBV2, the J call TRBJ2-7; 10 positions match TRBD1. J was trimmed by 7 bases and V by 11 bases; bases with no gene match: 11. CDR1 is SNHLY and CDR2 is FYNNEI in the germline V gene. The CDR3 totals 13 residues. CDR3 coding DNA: TGTGCCTGGGGGACAGGGGCCCCTGGAGAGCAGTACTTC. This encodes CAWGTGAPGEQYF.